Listed here is a single T cell receptor (beta chain). Libraries were prepared by immunoSEQ multiplex PCR; TCRdb keeps only in-frame clonotypes and omits some of them. The profile shows 140,000 or so clones, around 83% of them singletons. The data were taken from a study of blood T cell repertoires in COVID-19. About the research overall: COVID-19 samples from acute and convalescent phases originated in the United States, Italy and Spain.

V gave up 6 bases and J gave up 5 bases; unmatched junction bases: 2. The CDR3 consists of 12 residues. The germline gives CDR1 MNHEY, CDR2 SMNVEV (reference sequence). Sequenced sample: peripheral blood. This chain joins TRBV27 and TRBJ1-2; the match to TRBD1 covers 8 bases. This sequence originates from a woman over 75 with acute or convalescent COVID-19. The CDR3 sequence: CASRTGVYGYTF. CDR3 in DNA: TGTGCCAGCAGGACAGGGGTTTATGGCTACACCTTC.